This T cell receptor (beta chain) was recovered during a study of blood T cell repertoires in COVID-19. Across the study: Sources were T cells, B-cell-depleted T cells, or PBMCs; the material itself was cDNA or gDNA.

Trimming cost V 5 bases and J 4 bases; bases outside gene matches: 3. CDR3 length equals 13 residues. Per germline, CDR1 MDHEN and CDR2 SYDVKM. Some clones are missing from TCRdb's copy, which holds only in-frame ones; the method was immunoSEQ multiplex PCR. The table includes around 70,000 clones, roughly nine tenths detected once. The specimen sequenced was peripheral blood. The receptor comes from a human donor in a cohort sampled during active COVID-19. This chain connects TRBV28 to TRBJ1-1; 8 positions match TRBD1. In nucleotides, the CDR3 is TGTGCCAGCAGTCCCACAGGGGGCACTGAAGCTTTCTTT. Encoded protein: CASSPTGGTEAFF.